The present T cell receptor beta chain was sequenced within a study of shared T cell receptors in the human thymus. Trimming took 5 bases from V and 5 from J; bases not matched to a gene: 10. Germline lookup yields CDR1 SGHRS and CDR2 YFSETQ. The CDR3 extends over 16 amino acids. The method was immunoSEQ multiplex PCR; TCRdb's version includes in-frame clones alone and lacks a portion of them. The table includes 700,000 or so clones, approximately 83% detected once. The same specimen was also included in a second study, on human thymus T cells. As reported in that work: Thymic repertoires of unrelated individuals were reported in related research to overlap highly.

This chain joins TRBV5-1 and TRBJ1-4; 9 bases are shared with TRBD1. This sequence originates from a girl under three years old with a congenital heart defect. Sequencing was carried out using thymocytes. The CDR3 nucleotides are TGCGCCAGCAGTTACGACAGGGGGAGTGGAAATGAAAAACTGTTTTTT. It specifies CASSYDRGSGNEKLFF.